This T cell receptor (beta chain) was sequenced for a study of blood T cells in healthy people across ages. This clonotype was detected many times. Antigen specificity is unknown. A second PCR of 7 to 11 cycles used a sample-barcoded 5' primer and a J-beta primer mix. Unique molecular identifiers of 12 random nucleotides labeled each cDNA. TCRdb called the 5' RACE reads again in MiXCR, with one record for every CDR3 protein. The sample holds around 1,500,000 distinct CDR3 sequences, 28% seen once. Per the germline V gene, CDR1 is SGHKS and CDR2 is YYEKEE (reference sequence). The CDR3 consists of 15 residues. Losses at the gene ends were 0 bases for V and 0 bases for J; bases not matched to a gene: 2. Findings and caveats of the study: Reliance upon unsorted PBMCs precluded definitive naive versus antigen-experienced comparison. With donor CMV status unknown, expanded clonotype changes were possibly confounded. Among long-lived donors, naive CD4+ cells were more numerous and diversity higher than in aged donors.

Sequencing was done on a sample of blood. The V and J genes are TRBV5-5 and TRBJ2-5, with 7 bases aligning to TRBD2. This clonotype was sampled from a woman aged 25 to 39 in good health. The CDR3 DNA follows: TGTGCCAGCAGCTTGGGGCTAGCGGACCAAGAGACCCAGTACTTC. Protein product: CASSLGLADQETQYF.